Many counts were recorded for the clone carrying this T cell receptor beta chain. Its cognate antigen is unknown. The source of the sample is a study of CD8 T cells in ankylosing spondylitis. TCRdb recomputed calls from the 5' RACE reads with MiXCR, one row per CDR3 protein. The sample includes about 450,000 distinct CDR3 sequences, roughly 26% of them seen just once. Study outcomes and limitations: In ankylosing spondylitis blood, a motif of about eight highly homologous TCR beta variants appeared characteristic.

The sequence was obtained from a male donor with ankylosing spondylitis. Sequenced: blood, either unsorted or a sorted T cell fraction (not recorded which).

This chain's CDR3 is CATSGDSWNTQYF. The CDR3 DNA follows: TGTGCCACCAGTGGGGACTCTTGGAATACGCAGTATTTT. The chain has TRBV24-1 and TRBJ2-3; weak D call: TRBD2 (6 bases). Per the germline V gene, CDR1 is KGHDR and CDR2 is SFDVKD. The length of the CDR3 is 13 residues. V lost 5 bases to trimming and J lost 7 bases, with 12 bases between them.